These 23 T cell receptor beta chains share one sample of origin, sequenced in a study of control samples from healthy donors and cancer patients. Data came from immunoSEQ multiplex PCR; TCRdb stores just in-frame clones and leaves some out. The table has about 150,000 clones, about 93% seen once; the top ten hold 2% to 2.5%. The specimen was blood. The receptors were gathered from a man between 50 and 59 years old in good health.

V and J are TRBV5-6 and TRBJ1-6; 8 positions agree with TRBD1. Germline CDR1 and CDR2: SGHDT and YYEEEE. This CDR3 region has 14 residues. V was clipped by 2 bases and J by 7 bases; unmatched bases: 2. As DNA, the CDR3 is TGTGCCAGCAGCTTTAGGACAGGGAATTCACCCCTCCACTTT. As protein: CASSFRTGNSPLHF. The full variable domain, completed using reference TRBV5-6 and TRBJ1-6, is DAGVTQSPTHLIKTRGQQVTLRCSPKSGHDTVSWYQQALGQGPQFIFQYYEEEERQRGNFPDRFSGHQFPNYSSELNVNALLLGDSALYLCASSFRTGNSPLHFGNGTRLTVT.

The genes are TRBV11-2 and TRBJ2-7; TRBD2 aligns across 8 bases. Losses at the gene ends were 5 bases for V and 0 bases for J; bases not matched to a gene: 9. Germline V gives CDR1 SGHAT, CDR2 FQNNGV. The CDR3 is 16 amino acids. The CDR3 reads CASSIFTSGISYEQYF. CDR3 in DNA: TGTGCCAGCAGCATCTTCACTAGCGGAATCTCCTACGAGCAGTACTTC.

The chain uses TRBV5-4 and TRBJ2-5, with TRBD2 identical over 8 bases. The CDR3 is made up of 14 amino acids. Germline CDR1 is SGHNT and CDR2 is YYREEE (reference sequence). J lost 4 bases, V lost 3 bases, and 5 bases had no gene match. In nucleotides, the CDR3 is TGTGCCAGCAGCTCCCGGGCGGGAGGAGAGACCCAGTACTTC. The encoded protein is CASSSRAGGETQYF.

The chain recombines TRBV5-4 with TRBJ2-7, with 12 nucleotides matching TRBD2. This CDR3 is built from 15 residues. Unmatched junction bases numbered 4, after V lost 0 bases and J lost 6 bases. Germline V gene sequence: CDR1 SGHNT, CDR2 YYREEE (reference sequence). CDR3 DNA: TGTGCCAGCAGCTTGGCCGGACTAGCGGGAACCGAGCAGTACTTC. This sequence encodes CASSLAGLAGTEQYF.

The rearrangement joins TRBV4-1 to TRBJ2-7; 8 nucleotides match TRBD1. Losses at the gene ends were 6 bases for V and 0 bases for J; bases not matched to a gene: 4. Germline V gene data show CDR1 as MGHRA and CDR2 as YSYEKL. The CDR3 has 14 amino acids. CDR3 sequence: CASRVTGVSYEQYF. The CDR3 nucleotides are TGCGCCAGCAGGGTGACAGGGGTCTCCTACGAGCAGTACTTC.

The chain links TRBV7-2 to TRBJ1-3, with 7 bases identical to TRBD1. Germline CDR1 reads SGHTA; CDR2 reads FQGNSA. V dropped 1 base and J dropped 2; count of bases not matched to a gene: 2. CDR3 length equals 15 residues. The CDR3 DNA reads as TGTGCCAGCAGCTTAGAGGGGGCCCCTGGAAACACCATATATTTT. Translating gives CASSLEGAPGNTIYF.

This chain links TRBV5-1 with TRBJ1-1; D is possibly TRBD1 (5 bases). In germline, CDR1 is SGHRS, CDR2 YFSETQ. The V and J ends lost 2 bases and 1 base respectively, with 6 bases between them. There are 13 residues in the CDR3. The CDR3 loop is CASSLQANTEAFF. The CDR3 region has the DNA TGCGCCAGCAGCTTACAGGCGAACACTGAAGCTTTCTTT. Full variable domain (remainder filled in from reference TRBV5-1 and TRBJ1-1): KAGVTQTPRYLIKTRGQQVTLSCSPISGHRSVSWYQQTPGQGLQFLFEYFSETQRNKGNFPGRFSGRQFSNSRSEMNVSTLELGDSALYLCASSLQANTEAFFGQGTRLTVV.

The V and J genes are TRBV5-1 and TRBJ2-1, with D tentatively TRBD2 (5 bases). The germline V and J ends were trimmed by 0 bases and 4 bases, with 11 bases remaining between them. In germline, CDR1 is SGHRS, CDR2 YFSETQ. The CDR3 has 15 residues. For the CDR3, the DNA is TGCGCCAGCAGCTTGGGGACTCCCACATACAATGAGCAGTTCTTC. The encoded protein is CASSLGTPTYNEQFF. Together with reference TRBV5-1 and TRBJ2-1, the CDR3 gives the full variable domain: KAGVTQTPRYLIKTRGQQVTLSCSPISGHRSVSWYQQTPGQGLQFLFEYFSETQRNKGNFPGRFSGRQFSNSRSEMNVSTLELGDSALYLCASSLGTPTYNEQFFGPGTRLTVL.

This clone was observed once. The chain has TRBV27 and TRBJ2-7; TRBD2 is a possible D gene (7 bases). The germline V and J ends were trimmed by 2 bases and 8 bases, with 28 bases remaining between them. Looked up from germline, CDR1 is MNHEY and CDR2 is SMNVEV (reference sequence). The CDR3 is 18 amino acids. In DNA, the CDR3 is TGTGCCAGCAGTTTAATCGGGACGCCCTCGGGGGGCGGTGGAAAGCAGTACTTC. Translating it yields CASSLIGTPSGGGGKQYF.

The chain combines TRBV10-1 with TRBJ1-1; TRBD1 matches 9 bases. Unmatched junction bases numbered 5, after V lost 7 bases and J lost 5 bases. The CDR3 has 13 residues. The germline gives CDR1 WNHNN, CDR2 SYGVQD (reference sequence). CDR3 amino acids: CASNPTGGTEAFF. In DNA, the CDR3 is TGCGCCAGCAACCCGACAGGGGGAACTGAAGCTTTCTTT.

This clone was observed a single time. The chain links TRBV7-9 to TRBJ2-5; D ambiguous. The length of the CDR3 is 12 residues. Trimming took off 7 bases at V and 1 base at J, with 7 bases between the two ends. The germline V gene has CDR1 SEHNR and CDR2 FQNEAQ (reference sequence). The CDR3 loop reads CASTLSQETQYF. DNA of the CDR3: TGTGCCAGCACCCTCTCCCAAGAGACCCAGTACTTC.

The V and J genes are TRBV5-1 and TRBJ2-7; D uncertain. V dropped 8 bases and J dropped 3 bases, with 15 bases sitting between them. Per germline, CDR1 SGHRS and CDR2 YFSETQ. The CDR3 has 13 amino acids. The CDR3 sequence: CARYHPPFYEQYF. DNA of the CDR3: TGCGCCAGATACCACCCCCCTTTCTACGAGCAGTACTTC.

This rearrangement joins TRBV5-1 to TRBJ1-5; 7 nucleotides match TRBD1. CDR1 and CDR2 (germline): SGHRS, YFSETQ. This CDR3 is 15 amino acids long. J gave up 4 bases and V 0 bases, and 4 bases lay outside the gene matches. The chain's CDR3 is CASSLGQGKNQPQHF. The DNA for the CDR3 is TGCGCCAGCAGCTTGGGACAGGGTAAGAATCAGCCCCAGCATTTT.

The sample holds a few counts of this clone. This sequence joins TRBV5-1 and TRBJ2-5; no firm D call. V was cut by 0 bases and J by 1 base, with 10 bases left in between. The germline V gene encodes CDR1 SGHRS and CDR2 YFSETQ. There are 15 residues in the CDR3. As DNA, the CDR3 is TGCGCCAGCAGCTTGGACGTTCAGCCCCAAGAGACCCAGTACTTC. This sequence encodes CASSLDVQPQETQYF.

J is TRBJ2-3 and V is TRBV6-5, with 7 bases identical to TRBD1. The V segment lost 7 bases and the J segment 2 bases; nucleotides outside the gene matches: 9. The germline V gene has CDR1 MNHEY and CDR2 SVGAGI. The CDR3 is 15 residues long. CDR3 DNA sequence: TGTGCCAGCAAAAACAGGGGTATGGACACAGATACGCAGTATTTT. It specifies CASKNRGMDTDTQYF.

This chain joins TRBV5-1 and TRBJ2-1; D is possibly TRBD1 (6 bases). CDR3 length: 15 residues. In germline, CDR1 is SGHRS, CDR2 YFSETQ. Trimming shortened V by 2 bases and J by 4 bases, and 13 bases separated the two germline ends. The CDR3 DNA reads TGCGCCAGCAGCTTAGGGGGTTTCGATTACAATGAGCAGTTCTTC. This encodes CASSLGGFDYNEQFF.

This chain connects TRBV4-1 to TRBJ2-7, with a tentative D call TRBD1 (6 bases). The ends were cut back, 5 bases at V and 3 bases at J, with 17 bases in the middle. Germline V gene lookup returns CDR1 MGHRA and CDR2 YSYEKL. The CDR3 runs to 15 residues. The DNA of the CDR3 is TGCGCCAGCAGCATAAGGACAGCGCCCGTCTACGAGCAGTACTTC. This codes for CASSIRTAPVYEQYF.

This sequence joins TRBV29-1 and TRBJ2-3; 11 nucleotides align to TRBD2. The CDR3 contains 13 residues. From germline, CDR1 is SQVTM and CDR2 ANQGSEA. Trimming cost V 7 bases and J 4 bases; bases outside gene matches: 4. CDR3 sequence: CSALAGVADTQYF. In DNA, the CDR3 is TGCAGCGCACTAGCGGGAGTTGCAGATACGCAGTATTTT.

The chain couples TRBV28 to TRBJ1-1, with D tentatively TRBD1 (6 bases). This CDR3 has 16 residues. The V end was cut by 5 bases, the J end by 4 bases, with 20 bases between. Germline CDR1 and CDR2: MDHEN and SYDVKM. The CDR3 protein is CASSPHFWGQVTEAFF. CDR3 sequence (DNA): TGTGCCAGCAGTCCACACTTCTGGGGGCAGGTCACTGAAGCTTTCTTT.

About this clone itself: Different DNA sequences within this sample yield the same CDR3. The chain carries TRBV7-9 and TRBJ2-5, with D hard to call. CDR1 is SEHNR, CDR2 FQNEAQ, per germline (reference sequence). This CDR3 spans 11 amino acids. V lost 5 bases, J lost 2 bases, and 3 bases lay in between. The CDR3 region has the DNA TGTGCCAGCAGCCCACAAGAGACCCAGTACTTC. Protein product: CASSPQETQYF.

V is TRBV5-5 and J is TRBJ1-3; maybe TRBD1 (5 bases). The CDR3 totals 15 residues. Deletions cut 4 bases from V and 8 bases from J, with 19 bases between. CDR1 and CDR2 from the germline V gene are SGHKS and YYEKEE (reference sequence). CDR3 residues: CASSPGTVLIDTIYF. The CDR3 DNA reads TGTGCCAGCAGCCCCGGGACGGTGTTAATAGACACCATATATTTT.

V is TRBV19 and J is TRBJ2-7, with D possibly being TRBD1 (5 bases). This CDR3 region has 12 residues. Per germline, CDR1 LNHDA and CDR2 SQIVND (reference sequence). The V end was cut by 5 bases, the J end by 2 bases, with 7 bases between. The CDR3: CASSGRAYEQYF. The CDR3 DNA reads as TGTGCCAGTAGTGGCAGGGCCTACGAGCAGTACTTC.

The rearrangement links TRBV10-3 to TRBJ2-1; D might be TRBD2 (6 bases). Germline V gene data show CDR1 as ENHRY and CDR2 as SYGVKD. V was pared by 2 bases and J by 8 bases, with 10 bases between. CDR3 size: 13 residues. The CDR3 sequence is CAISETSLDEQFF. The CDR3 nucleotides are TGTGCCATCAGTGAGACTAGCCTGGATGAGCAGTTCTTC.